The entry that follows covers one T cell receptor beta chain sequence. Germline V gives CDR1 SGHNT, CDR2 YENEEA. The CDR3 is 12 amino acids. V was clipped by 6 bases and J by 8 bases; unmatched bases: 6. The data belong to a study of control samples from healthy donors and cancer patients. Assay used: immunoSEQ multiplex PCR; TCRdb lists only in-frame clones, some missing. The table records 100,000 to 150,000 clones, approximately 92% of them present only once. This clonotype was sampled from a man in his forties in good health. The chain employs TRBV11-3 and TRBJ1-1, with 7 positions matching TRBD1. Material: blood. This chain's CDR3 is CASSKGATEAFF. DNA of the CDR3: TGTGCCAGCAGTAAGGGGGCGACAGAAGCTTTCTTT.